This TCR beta chain was captured by sequencing in a study of T cells in Graves' hyperthyroidism and ophthalmopathy. Study conclusions and caveats: Ophthalmopathy and stable hyperthyroidism were told apart by a 13 V-J model.

For the diagnoses, clinical symptoms, serum thyroxine and TRAb, thyroid ultrasound and orbital computed tomography were used. CDR1 is SGHVS, CDR2 FNYEAQ, per germline. After removal of 1 base from V and 2 bases from J, the junction contained 5 bases not matched to a gene. The CDR3 is made up of 15 amino acids. What was amplified from RNA transcripts were TCR beta CDR3 regions. First-round RT-PCR targeting the TCR CDR3 was performed with the HTBI primer set. Each CDR3 protein is one row after TCRdb ran MiXCR on the multiplex PCR reads. The sample gives 550,000 to 850,000 distinct CDR3 sequences, around a sixth of which show up once; around 15% is in the top ten. Regarding this clonotype: The antigen is not known.

Sequencing was performed on blood. The TCR sequence derives from a woman in her 50s with Graves' hyperthyroidism that later progressed to Graves' ophthalmopathy. The chain combines TRBV7-6 with TRBJ2-7; 7 positions match TRBD1. The CDR3 here is CASSLGDSETYEQYF. CDR3 nucleotides: TGTGCCAGCAGCTTAGGGGACAGCGAGACCTACGAGCAGTACTTC.